This T cell receptor beta chain was profiled in a study of blood T cell repertoires in COVID-19. The wider study: PBMCs, B-cell-depleted T cells, or T cells provided the cDNA or gDNA that made up the material.

Original processing notes: How many nucleated cells were present was estimated from reference gene primer amplification. Using immunoSEQ multiplex PCR, the repertoire was profiled, and TCRdb retains in-frame clones only, with some absent. The DNA gave D and trimming, while V, J and clone size come from that table. There are around 50,000 clones in the sample; roughly 83% occur only once, and roughly 55% lies in the top ten. V lost 3 bases, J lost 10 bases, and 10 bases stayed unmatched. The V gene's germline CDR1 is MGHDK and CDR2 SYGVNS. This CDR3 is 16 amino acids long. The sequencing input was peripheral blood. The receptor was derived from an older man with acute or convalescent COVID-19. This chain uses TRBV25-1 with TRBJ1-6, with 9 bases matching TRBD1. CDR3 protein: CASSELGGQGRSPLHF. As DNA, the CDR3 is TGTGCCAGCAGTGAGTTAGGCGGACAGGGGCGCTCACCCCTCCACTTT.